The clone carrying this T cell receptor beta chain was observed a single time. In TCRdb, the 5' RACE reads were re-called with MiXCR into one record per CDR3 protein. Here the sample spans 110,000 or so distinct CDR3 sequences, roughly a tenth being singletons. Germline CDR1 is DFQATT and CDR2 is SNEGSKA (reference sequence). The length of the CDR3 is 15 residues. The V gene lost 5 bases and the J gene lost 5 bases, with 19 bases spanning the gap. The sample comes from a study of spatial heterogeneity in lung cancer. Study in general: The authors sequenced available follow-up PBMC samples, taken a median of roughly two years after resection. Sequences of the beta chain were consistently detected in greater numbers than alpha-chain sequences.

Documented time point: blood at routine non-recurrence follow-up after resection. The chain joins TRBV20-1 to TRBJ2-1; tentatively, D is TRBD2 (5 bases). The sequence was obtained from a female donor with early-stage non-small cell lung cancer. The sample here was PBMCs, taken at follow-up. CDR3 sequence reads: CSAENPGGSDNEQFF. The CDR3 DNA is TGCAGTGCTGAGAATCCCGGAGGTTCAGACAATGAGCAGTTCTTC.